The T cell receptor beta chain under discussion was sequenced for a study of technical replicates of blood from four donors. The CDR3 sequence is 15 residues long. V dropped 5 bases and J dropped 6; count of bases not matched to a gene: 10. Germline V gives CDR1 SEHNR, CDR2 FQNEAQ (reference sequence). The table came from immunoSEQ multiplex PCR; TCRdb's copy has only in-frame clones and leaves some out. The table includes tens of thousands of clones, 91% detected once. The chain employs TRBV7-9 and TRBJ1-2, with 9 bases aligning to TRBD1. The sequencing sample was made of PBMCs. This clonotype originated in a human donor in good health. Some clones in this sample may be carry-over from other donors' samples. Here the CDR3 reads CASSGDGQGLNGYTF. In DNA, the CDR3 is TGTGCCAGCAGCGGAGACGGACAGGGGCTTAATGGCTACACCTTC.